Listed below are T cell receptor beta chains from one sample, sequenced in a study of cytomegalovirus exposure and HLA in healthy donors. Method: immunoSEQ multiplex PCR; TCRdb's copy keeps in-frame clones and lacks some. The sample records roughly 130,000 clones, around 80% being singletons. The source material was PBMCs. The source of these receptors is a woman between 45 and 65 years old in good health and CMV-seronegative. Both conserved end residues are part of each CDR3. Each record gives: CDR3 length, J gene, clone size, D gene, V gene, CDR3 protein, CDR3 DNA. D genes are given only for firm matches. Expanded clones are given a class, and other clones once, few, many or no size at all.

17,TRBJ2-3,NA,TRBD2,TRBV4-3,CASSQGRTSGSTDTQYF,TGCGCCAGCAGCCAAGGGAGGACTAGCGGAAGCACAGATACGCAGTATTTT
17,TRBJ2-2,NA,NA,TRBV27,CASSLYPGARGTGELFF,TGTGCCAGCAGTTTATATCCGGGCGCGCGGGGCACCGGGGAGCTGTTTTTT
13,TRBJ1-1,NA,NA,TRBV7-2,CASRPTVNTEAFF,TGTGCCAGCAGACCAACAGTGAACACTGAAGCTTTCTTT
11,TRBJ1-2,few,TRBD1,TRBV2,CASGTGFGYTF,TGTGCCAGCGGGACAGGGTTTGGCTACACCTTC
13,TRBJ2-2,NA,NA,TRBV19,CASSPLITGELFF,TGTGCCAGTAGTCCACTCATCACCGGGGAGCTGTTTTTT
13,TRBJ1-1,NA,NA,TRBV27,CASSPLMNPEAFF,TGTGCCAGCAGTCCACTTATGAACCCTGAAGCTTTCTTT
19,TRBJ2-7,NA,NA,TRBV5-1,CASSLNPEGHPTFTYEQYF,TGCGCCAGCAGCCTCAACCCCGAAGGACATCCGACATTTACCTACGAGCAGTACTTC
15,TRBJ1-1,NA,TRBD1,TRBV6-5,CASSYMDRGSFEAFF,TGTGCCAGCAGTTATATGGACAGGGGGTCCTTCGAAGCTTTCTTT
15,TRBJ1-4,NA,NA,TRBV7-9,CASSLVVRATEKLFF,TGTGCCAGCAGCTTAGTGGTCAGGGCGACTGAAAAACTGTTTTTT
16,TRBJ2-5,NA,TRBD2,TRBV25-1,CASSNYPREREETQYF,TGTGCCAGCAGTAATTACCCCCGGGAGCGGGAGGAGACCCAGTACTTC
15,TRBJ1-2,once,NA,TRBV5-4,CASSLRENLLGGYTF,TGTGCCAGCAGCTTGAGAGAGAATTTACTTGGTGGCTACACCTTC
15,TRBJ2-2,NA,NA,TRBV2,CASRSELSYTGELFF,TGTGCCAGCAGAAGCGAACTATCCTACACCGGGGAGCTGTTTTTT
14,TRBJ2-1,NA,TRBD2,TRBV6-1,CASSERWTSNEQFF,TGTGCCAGCAGTGAAAGGTGGACTAGCAATGAGCAGTTCTTC
15,TRBJ2-3,NA,NA,TRBV6-6,CASSYDMVASDTQYF,TGTGCCAGCAGTTACGATATGGTAGCGTCAGATACGCAGTATTTT
16,TRBJ1-4,NA,NA,TRBV14,CASSQRTGFGNEKLFF,TGTGCCAGCAGCCAACGAACAGGGTTCGGTAATGAAAAACTGTTTTTT
15,TRBJ1-2,NA,TRBD1,TRBV4-3,CASSQDGTGGDGYTF,TGCGCCAGCAGCCAAGATGGGACAGGGGGCGATGGCTACACCTTC
14,TRBJ1-2,NA,NA,TRBV4-1,CASSPTGILRGYTF,TGCGCCAGCAGCCCGACAGGAATCCTGAGGGGCTACACCTTC
14,TRBJ2-5,NA,NA,TRBV7-2,CASSLGGIGGTQYF,TGTGCCAGCAGCTTAGGCGGAATAGGCGGGACCCAGTACTTC
15,TRBJ1-5,NA,NA,TRBV6-5,CASSYSRGLGQPQHF,TGTGCCAGCAGTTACTCCCGGGGGTTAGGTCAGCCCCAGCATTTT
11,TRBJ1-2,few,NA,TRBV27,CASSGVGGYTF,TGTGCCAGCAGTGGAGTAGGCGGCTACACCTTC
16,TRBJ2-5,NA,TRBD2,TRBV5-4,CASSSKRLAGAETQYF,TGTGCCAGCAGCTCTAAAAGACTAGCGGGAGCGGAGACCCAGTACTTC
16,TRBJ2-5,NA,NA,TRBV19,CASSIDYRGEGETQYF,TGTGCCAGTAGTATAGATTACCGGGGTGAGGGAGAGACCCAGTACTTC
14,TRBJ2-2,NA,NA,TRBV4-3,CASSQDRGTGELFF,TGCGCCAGCAGCCAAGACAGGGGCACCGGGGAGCTGTTTTTT
12,TRBJ2-3,NA,TRBD1,TRBV30,CAWGNRGDTQYF,TGTGCCTGGGGAAACAGGGGCGATACGCAGTATTTT
15,TRBJ2-3,few,NA,TRBV5-4,CASSPPGKSTDTQYF,TGTGCCAGCAGCCCCCCCGGGAAAAGCACAGATACGCAGTATTTT
14,TRBJ2-7,NA,NA,TRBV7-9,CASSSARGNYEQYF,TGTGCCAGCAGCTCCGCCCGGGGGAACTACGAGCAGTACTTC
17,TRBJ1-3,NA,TRBD1,TRBV5-4,CASSFGTGGITGNTIYF,TGTGCCAGCAGCTTCGGTACAGGGGGGATAACTGGAAACACCATATATTTT
15,TRBJ1-2,NA,NA,TRBV7-2,CASSLAGQIFGGYTF,TGTGCCAGCAGCTTAGCGGGGCAGATCTTTGGTGGCTACACCTTC
14,TRBJ1-2,NA,TRBD1,TRBV5-1,CASSLAGTGNGYTF,TGCGCCAGCAGCTTGGCCGGGACAGGGAATGGCTACACCTTC
14,TRBJ2-1,NA,TRBD1,TRBV28,CASSRDRAYNEQFF,TGTGCCAGCAGCCGGGACAGGGCCTACAATGAGCAGTTCTTC
15,TRBJ2-3,NA,NA,TRBV30,CAFIAGLFSTDTQYF,TGTGCCTTCATCGCAGGACTATTTAGCACAGATACGCAGTATTTT
10,TRBJ1-1,NA,NA,TRBV30,CAWSQIEAFF,TGTGCCTGGAGCCAGATTGAAGCTTTCTTT
14,TRBJ1-4,NA,NA,TRBV7-2,CASRVTGTGEKLFF,TGTGCCAGCAGGGTAACAGGGACGGGAGAAAAACTGTTTTTT
15,TRBJ2-3,NA,NA,TRBV7-2,CASSLSPFLTDTQYF,TGTGCCAGCAGTCTAAGCCCCTTTCTCACAGATACGCAGTATTTT
16,TRBJ2-7,NA,TRBD1,TRBV5-1,CASSSWDRGFSYEQYF,TGCGCCAGCAGCTCCTGGGACAGGGGGTTTTCCTACGAGCAGTACTTC
16,TRBJ2-2,NA,NA,TRBV13,CASGQEVQRNTGELFF,TGTGCCAGCGGTCAGGAGGTACAGAGGAACACCGGGGAGCTGTTTTTT
15,TRBJ1-1,NA,NA,TRBV10-1,CASSELGRLNTEAFF,TGCGCCAGCAGTGAGTTGGGCAGATTGAACACTGAAGCTTTCTTT
13,TRBJ1-1,NA,TRBD1,TRBV14,CASSPTGNGEAFF,TGTGCCAGCAGCCCGACAGGGAATGGTGAAGCTTTCTTT
16,TRBJ2-2,NA,NA,TRBV28,CASSLWGSAYTGELFF,TGTGCCAGCAGTTTATGGGGGAGCGCGTACACCGGGGAGCTGTTTTTT